This T cell receptor beta chain was identified in a study of cytomegalovirus exposure and HLA in healthy donors. Overall study results and limits: Immune exposure data for these donors was limited to CMV serostatus. Prior analysis indicated that the majority of TCR beta V segments exhibited productivity approximately 87% or approximately 30% of the time.

It was with 60 Vbeta and 13 Jbeta primers that the PCR ran. Study processing details: Roughly 76 million unique TCR beta chains, roughly 11 million of them shared, were counted by a later analysis. Clones were read by immunoSEQ multiplex PCR, and TCRdb kept only the in-frame ones, dropping some. V and J calls and clone size come straight from that table; D and trimming were deduced from the DNA. Counted here are 150,000 to 200,000 clones, around 87% occurring once; the ten biggest clones make up roughly 1.7%. In the case of this clone: Its antigen is as yet unknown.

The sequenced sample was PBMCs. This receptor was taken from a woman younger than 30 in good health and CMV-seronegative.

DNA of the CDR3: TGTGCCAGCAGTTACGCTAGCGGTACGCAGTATTTT. Translation: CASSYASGTQYF. The chain carries TRBV6-5 and TRBJ2-3, with 7 bases matching TRBD2. V lost 2 bases to trimming and J lost 8 bases; unmatched junction nucleotides: 1. The V gene's germline CDR1 is MNHEY and CDR2 SVGAGI. CDR3 length: 12 amino acids.